A selection of T cell receptor beta chains follows, all from one sample in a study of CXCR3-negative and CXCR3-positive naive CD8 T cells. TCRdb re-called the 5' RACE reads; one entry per CDR3 protein, DNA not given. Its table records around 66,000 distinct CDR3 sequences. What was sequenced was naive CXCR3+ CD8+ T cells from blood. These receptors all stem from a human donor in good health. Some clones in this sample may be carry-over from other donors' samples. The CDR3 runs from the conserved cysteine through the conserved F or W.

J	V	CDR3
TRBJ2-1	TRBV9	CASSVNLRGSSYNEQFF
TRBJ2-1	TRBV28	CASNMNFMGDEQFF
TRBJ2-2	TRBV7-9	CASRDSGTGASAGELFF
TRBJ1-2	TRBV11-2	CASGGDHYGYTF
TRBJ1-2	TRBV4-1	CASSDRTGPYGYTF
TRBJ2-3	TRBV12-2	CASRLAPLAGEQDTQYF
TRBJ2-1	TRBV24-1	CATSAGGLAGGPSSYNEQFF
TRBJ2-7	TRBV18	CASSPTGAGEQYF
TRBJ1-4	TRBV7-9	CASSVLTGTGYEKLFF
TRBJ2-5	TRBV28	CASSFGVYAGVQEIQYF
TRBJ1-4	TRBV5-1	CASSSEGGGNEKLFF
TRBJ1-2	TRBV29-1	CSVEWDGQIYGYTF
TRBJ2-5	TRBV2	CASSGPDTQETQYF
TRBJ2-1	TRBV3-1	CASSQVGEYNEQFF
TRBJ2-2	TRBV7-8	CASSQDRTRGTGELFF
TRBJ2-1	TRBV6-5	CASSYSTNGLAGVRDNEQFF